The subject of this entry is one TCR beta chain. Its matching antigen is unknown. This record comes from a study of cytomegalovirus exposure and HLA in healthy donors. Study-wide results and caveats: Sequences of the TCR beta chain were said to predict the HLA-A and HLA-B alleles of most subjects accurately. Rarity marked most TCR sequences, yet some public TCRs occurred in many donors.

PCR employed 60 Vbeta and 13 Jbeta primers. The method was immunoSEQ multiplex PCR; TCRdb's version includes in-frame clones alone and lacks a portion of them. The data hold roughly 80,000 clones, with around three quarters observed a single time. The length of the CDR3 is 16 residues. Trimming removed 3 bases from V and 9 bases from J; junction bases left unmatched: 12. The germline V gene encodes CDR1 MNHGY and CDR2 SAAAGT. The J gene is TRBJ2-2, the V gene TRBV6-8, with 8 bases aligning to TRBD2. Sequenced input: PBMCs. This clonotype was obtained from a male donor in good health and CMV-seropositive. The CDR3 nucleotides read TGTGCCAGCAGTTATGCCCTAGCGGGCGGTCGTAGGGAGCTGTTTTTT. Translated: CASSYALAGGRRELFF.